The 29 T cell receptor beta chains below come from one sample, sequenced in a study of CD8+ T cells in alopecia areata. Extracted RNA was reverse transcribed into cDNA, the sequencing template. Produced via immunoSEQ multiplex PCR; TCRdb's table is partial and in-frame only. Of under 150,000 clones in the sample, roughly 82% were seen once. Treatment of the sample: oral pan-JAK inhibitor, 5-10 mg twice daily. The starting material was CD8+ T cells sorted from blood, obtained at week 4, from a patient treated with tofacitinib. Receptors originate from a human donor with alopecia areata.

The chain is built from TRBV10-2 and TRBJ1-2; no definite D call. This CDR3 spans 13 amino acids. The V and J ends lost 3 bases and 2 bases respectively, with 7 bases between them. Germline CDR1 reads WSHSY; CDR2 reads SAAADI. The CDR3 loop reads CASSDAPNYGYTF. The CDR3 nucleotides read TGCGCCAGCAGTGATGCGCCGAACTATGGCTACACCTTC.

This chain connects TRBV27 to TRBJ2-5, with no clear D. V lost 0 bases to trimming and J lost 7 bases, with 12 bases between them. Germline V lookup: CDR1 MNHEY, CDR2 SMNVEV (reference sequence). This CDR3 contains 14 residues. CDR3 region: CASSLSRSRGTQYF. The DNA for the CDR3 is TGTGCCAGCAGTTTATCGAGGAGTCGAGGGACCCAGTACTTC.

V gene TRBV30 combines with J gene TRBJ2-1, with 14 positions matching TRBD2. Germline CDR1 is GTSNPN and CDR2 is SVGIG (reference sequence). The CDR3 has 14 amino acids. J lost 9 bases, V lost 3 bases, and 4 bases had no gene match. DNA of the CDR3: TGTGCCTGGAGGACTAGCGGGGGGGCAATTGAGCAGTTCTTC. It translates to CAWRTSGGAIEQFF.

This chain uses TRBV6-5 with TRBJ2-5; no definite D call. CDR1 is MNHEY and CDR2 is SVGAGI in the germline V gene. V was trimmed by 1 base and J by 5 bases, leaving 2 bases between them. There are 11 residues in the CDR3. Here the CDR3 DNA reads TGTGCCAGCAGTTACTGGGAGACCCAGTACTTC. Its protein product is CASSYWETQYF.

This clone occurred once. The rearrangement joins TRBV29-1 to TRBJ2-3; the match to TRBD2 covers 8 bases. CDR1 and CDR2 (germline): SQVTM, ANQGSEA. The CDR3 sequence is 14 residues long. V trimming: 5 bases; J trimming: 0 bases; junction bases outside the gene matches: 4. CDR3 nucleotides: TGCAGCGTTAGACTAGCGCCTAGCACAGATACGCAGTATTTT. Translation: CSVRLAPSTDTQYF.

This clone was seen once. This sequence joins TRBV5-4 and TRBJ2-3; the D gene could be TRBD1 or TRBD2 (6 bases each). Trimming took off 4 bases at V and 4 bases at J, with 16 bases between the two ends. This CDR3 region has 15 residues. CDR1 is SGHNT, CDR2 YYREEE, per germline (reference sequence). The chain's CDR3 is CASSNGGPGADTQYF. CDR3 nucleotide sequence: TGTGCCAGCAGCAACGGGGGCCCCGGGGCAGATACGCAGTATTTT.

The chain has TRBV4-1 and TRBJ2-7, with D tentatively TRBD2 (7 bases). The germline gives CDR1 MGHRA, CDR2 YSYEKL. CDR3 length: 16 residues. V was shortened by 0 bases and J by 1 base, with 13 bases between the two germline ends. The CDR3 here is CASSQDMGGPSYEQYF. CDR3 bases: TGCGCCAGCAGCCAAGATATGGGGGGGCCGTCCTACGAGCAGTACTTC.

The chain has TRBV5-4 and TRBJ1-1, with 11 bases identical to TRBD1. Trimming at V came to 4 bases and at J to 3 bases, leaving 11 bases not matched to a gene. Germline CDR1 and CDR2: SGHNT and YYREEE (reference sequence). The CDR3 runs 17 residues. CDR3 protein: CASSPTRTGGLHTEAFF. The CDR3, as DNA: TGTGCCAGCAGCCCTACACGGACAGGGGGCCTCCACACTGAAGCTTTCTTT. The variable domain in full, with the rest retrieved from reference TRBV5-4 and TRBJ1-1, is ETGVTQSPTHLIKTRGQQVTLRCSSQSGHNTVSWYQQALGQGPQFIFQYYREEENGRGNFPPRFSGLQFPNYSSELNVNALELDDSALYLCASSPTRTGGLHTEAFFGQGTRLTVV.

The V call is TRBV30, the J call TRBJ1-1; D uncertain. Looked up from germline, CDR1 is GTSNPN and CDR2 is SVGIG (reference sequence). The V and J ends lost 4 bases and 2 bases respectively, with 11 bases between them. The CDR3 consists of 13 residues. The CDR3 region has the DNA TGTGCCTGGAACTGGCAGCAAAACACTGAAGCTTTCTTT. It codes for CAWNWQQNTEAFF.

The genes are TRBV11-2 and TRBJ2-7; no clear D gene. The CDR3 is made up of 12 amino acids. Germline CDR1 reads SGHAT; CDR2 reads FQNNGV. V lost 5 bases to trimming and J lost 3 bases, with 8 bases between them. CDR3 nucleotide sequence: TGTGCCAGCAGCCAAGTTGTCTACGAGCAGTACTTC. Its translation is CASSQVVYEQYF.

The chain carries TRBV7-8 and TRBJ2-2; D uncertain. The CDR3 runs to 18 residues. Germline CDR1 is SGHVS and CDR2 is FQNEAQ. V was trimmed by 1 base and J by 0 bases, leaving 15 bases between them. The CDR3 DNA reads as TGTGCCAGCAGCTTAGGGGTGTCGATAGGCTCGAACACCGGGGAGCTGTTTTTT. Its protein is CASSLGVSIGSNTGELFF. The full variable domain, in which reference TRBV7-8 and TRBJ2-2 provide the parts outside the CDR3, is GAGVSQSPRYKVAKRGQDVALRCDPISGHVSLFWYQQALGQGPEFLTYFQNEAQLDKSGLPSDRFFAERPEGSVSTLKIQRTQQEDSAVYLCASSLGVSIGSNTGELFFGEGSRLTVL.

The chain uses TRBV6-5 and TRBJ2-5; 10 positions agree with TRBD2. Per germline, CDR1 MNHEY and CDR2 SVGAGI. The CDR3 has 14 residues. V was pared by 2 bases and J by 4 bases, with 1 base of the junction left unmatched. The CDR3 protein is CASSYQRGGETQYF. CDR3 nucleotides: TGTGCCAGCAGTTACCAGCGGGGGGGAGAGACCCAGTACTTC.

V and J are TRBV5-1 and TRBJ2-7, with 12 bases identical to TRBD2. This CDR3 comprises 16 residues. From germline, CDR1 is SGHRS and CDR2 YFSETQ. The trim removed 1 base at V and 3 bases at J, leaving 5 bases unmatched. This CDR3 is CASSLYGLAGNYEQYF. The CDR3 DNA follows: TGCGCCAGCAGCTTGTACGGACTAGCGGGGAACTACGAGCAGTACTTC.

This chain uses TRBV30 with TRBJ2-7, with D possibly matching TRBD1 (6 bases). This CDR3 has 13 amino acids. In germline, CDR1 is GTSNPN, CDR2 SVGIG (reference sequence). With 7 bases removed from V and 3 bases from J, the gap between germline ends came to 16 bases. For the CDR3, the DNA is TGTGCCTACAGTAGGGCCAGGGGCTACGAGCAGTACTTC. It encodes CAYSRARGYEQYF. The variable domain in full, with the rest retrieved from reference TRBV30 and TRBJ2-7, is SQTIHQWPATLVQPVGSPLSLECTVEGTSNPNLYWYRQAAGRGLQLLFYSVGIGQISSEVPQNLSASRPQDRQFILSSKKLLLSDSGFYLCAYSRARGYEQYFGPGTRLTVT.

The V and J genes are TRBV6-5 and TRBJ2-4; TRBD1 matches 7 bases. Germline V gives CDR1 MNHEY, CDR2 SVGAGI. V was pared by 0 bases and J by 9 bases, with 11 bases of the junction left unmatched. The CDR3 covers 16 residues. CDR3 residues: CASSYSSGQSFGIQYF. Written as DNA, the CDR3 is TGTGCCAGCAGTTACTCATCGGGACAGTCGTTTGGCATTCAGTACTTC.

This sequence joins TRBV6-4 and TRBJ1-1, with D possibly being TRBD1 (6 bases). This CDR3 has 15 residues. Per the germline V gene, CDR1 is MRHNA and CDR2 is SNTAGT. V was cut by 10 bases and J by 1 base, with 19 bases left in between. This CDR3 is CANPDTTGRNTEAFF. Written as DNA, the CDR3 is TGTGCCAACCCGGACACGACAGGCCGGAACACTGAAGCTTTCTTT.

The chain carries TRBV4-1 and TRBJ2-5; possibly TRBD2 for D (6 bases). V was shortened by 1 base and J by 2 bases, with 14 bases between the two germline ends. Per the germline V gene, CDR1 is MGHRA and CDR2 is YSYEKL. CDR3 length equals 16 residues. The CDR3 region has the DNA TGCGCCAGCAGCCAAGGGCGCGGGGAGTTTCAAGAGACCCAGTACTTC. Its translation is CASSQGRGEFQETQYF.

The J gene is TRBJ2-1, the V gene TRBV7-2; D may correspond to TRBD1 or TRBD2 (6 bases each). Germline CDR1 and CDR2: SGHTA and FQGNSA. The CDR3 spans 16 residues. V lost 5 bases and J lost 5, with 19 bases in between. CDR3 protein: CASSHGTRGLDNEQFF. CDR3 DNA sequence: TGTGCCAGCAGCCATGGGACCCGGGGGCTAGACAATGAGCAGTTCTTC.

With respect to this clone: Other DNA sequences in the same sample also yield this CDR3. CDR3 region: CASSYAGGTDTQYF. The CDR3 DNA reads TGTGCCAGCAGTTACGCTGGTGGCACAGATACGCAGTATTTT. J is TRBJ2-3 and V is TRBV6-5; no firm D call. This CDR3 spans 14 amino acids. Germline V gives CDR1 MNHEY, CDR2 SVGAGI. Trimming stripped 2 bases from V and 1 base from J, with 7 bases between.

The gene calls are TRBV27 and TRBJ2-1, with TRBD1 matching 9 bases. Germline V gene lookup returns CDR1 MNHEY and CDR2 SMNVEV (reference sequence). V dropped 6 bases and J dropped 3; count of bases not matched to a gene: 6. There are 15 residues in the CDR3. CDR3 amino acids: CASSPGTGFYNEQFF. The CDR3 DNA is TGTGCCAGCAGCCCTGGGACAGGGTTCTACAATGAGCAGTTCTTC.

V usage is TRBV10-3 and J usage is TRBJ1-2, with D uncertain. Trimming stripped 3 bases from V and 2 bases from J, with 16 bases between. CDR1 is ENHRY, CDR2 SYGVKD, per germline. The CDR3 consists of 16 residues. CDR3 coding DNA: TGTGCCATCAGTGAAAATCCGGCGGGAGAGAACTATGGCTACACCTTC. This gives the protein CAISENPAGENYGYTF.

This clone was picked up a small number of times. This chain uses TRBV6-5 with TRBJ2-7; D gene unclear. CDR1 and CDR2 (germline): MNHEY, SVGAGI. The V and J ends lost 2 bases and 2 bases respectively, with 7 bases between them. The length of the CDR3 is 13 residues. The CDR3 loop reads CASSYVAAYEQYF. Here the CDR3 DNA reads TGTGCCAGCAGTTACGTGGCGGCCTACGAGCAGTACTTC.

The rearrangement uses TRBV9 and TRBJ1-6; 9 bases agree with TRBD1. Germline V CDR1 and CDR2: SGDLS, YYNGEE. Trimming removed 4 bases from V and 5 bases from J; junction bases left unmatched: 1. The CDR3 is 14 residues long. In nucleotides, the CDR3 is TGTGCCAGCAGCCGGACAGGGGATAATTCACCCCTCCACTTT. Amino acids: CASSRTGDNSPLHF.

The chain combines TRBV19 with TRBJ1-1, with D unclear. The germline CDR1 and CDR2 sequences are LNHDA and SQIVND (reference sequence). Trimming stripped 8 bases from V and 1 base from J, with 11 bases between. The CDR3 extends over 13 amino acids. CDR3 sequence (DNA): TGTGCCAGTGGCATAGTGCCGAACACTGAAGCTTTCTTT. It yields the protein CASGIVPNTEAFF.

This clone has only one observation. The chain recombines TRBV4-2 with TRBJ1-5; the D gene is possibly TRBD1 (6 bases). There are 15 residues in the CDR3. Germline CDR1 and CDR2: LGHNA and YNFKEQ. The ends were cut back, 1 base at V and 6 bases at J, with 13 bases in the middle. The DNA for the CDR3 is TGTGCCAGCAGCCAAGGGGGGGGCGCGGGTCAGCCCCAGCATTTT. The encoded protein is CASSQGGGAGQPQHF.

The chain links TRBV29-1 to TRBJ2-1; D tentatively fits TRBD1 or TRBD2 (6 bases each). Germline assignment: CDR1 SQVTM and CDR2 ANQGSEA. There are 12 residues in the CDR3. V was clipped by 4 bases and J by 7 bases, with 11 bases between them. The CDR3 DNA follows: TGCAGCGTTGGACAGGCGGGGAATGAGCAGTTCTTC. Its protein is CSVGQAGNEQFF.

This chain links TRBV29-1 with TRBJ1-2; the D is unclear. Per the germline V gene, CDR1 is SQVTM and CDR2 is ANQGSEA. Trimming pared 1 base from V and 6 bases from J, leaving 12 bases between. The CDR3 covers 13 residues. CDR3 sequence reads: CSVEGSEVDGYTF. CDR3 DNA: TGCAGCGTTGAAGGGTCTGAGGTGGATGGCTACACCTTC.

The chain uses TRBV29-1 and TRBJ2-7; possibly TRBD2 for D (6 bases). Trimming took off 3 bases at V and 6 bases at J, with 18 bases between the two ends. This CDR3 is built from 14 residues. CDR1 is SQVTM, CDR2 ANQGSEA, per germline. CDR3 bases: TGCAGCGTTGAGGAGGGACTCCCCTCGGGCGAGCAGTACTTC. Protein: CSVEEGLPSGEQYF.

CDR3 sequence (DNA): TGCGCCAGCAGCCAAGAAGTTAGCGGGGGGGATCCCCAGTACTTC. It translates to CASSQEVSGGDPQYF. The rearrangement links TRBV4-1 to TRBJ2-5; TRBD2 matches 11 bases. Germline V gene sequence: CDR1 MGHRA, CDR2 YSYEKL. The V segment lost 0 bases and the J segment 9 bases; nucleotides outside the gene matches: 6. The CDR3 runs to 15 residues.